What follows is one TCR beta chain and its context. What it recognizes is unknown. V trimming: 2 bases; J trimming: 5 bases; junction bases outside the gene matches: 3. This CDR3 has 14 amino acids. The germline V gene has CDR1 LGHDT and CDR2 YNNKEL (reference sequence). TCRdb re-analysed the 5' RACE reads in MiXCR, keeping a single row per CDR3 protein. The repertoire holds 1.5 million to 2 million distinct CDR3 sequences, with 32% as singletons. The data were taken from a study of identical twins. Study-wide results and limits: It was cross-sectional statistical analysis, not following the same donors, that the conclusions relied on. High-abundance cord blood beta clonotypes had fewer insertions; memory repertoires showed none.

The sample comprised cord blood. This TCR was recovered from a newborn girl in good health. The J gene is TRBJ2-1, the V gene TRBV3-1; TRBD1 agrees at 7 bases. CDR3 loop: CASSQRGPHNEQFF. CDR3 nucleotide sequence: TGTGCCAGCAGCCAAAGGGGGCCCCACAATGAGCAGTTCTTC.